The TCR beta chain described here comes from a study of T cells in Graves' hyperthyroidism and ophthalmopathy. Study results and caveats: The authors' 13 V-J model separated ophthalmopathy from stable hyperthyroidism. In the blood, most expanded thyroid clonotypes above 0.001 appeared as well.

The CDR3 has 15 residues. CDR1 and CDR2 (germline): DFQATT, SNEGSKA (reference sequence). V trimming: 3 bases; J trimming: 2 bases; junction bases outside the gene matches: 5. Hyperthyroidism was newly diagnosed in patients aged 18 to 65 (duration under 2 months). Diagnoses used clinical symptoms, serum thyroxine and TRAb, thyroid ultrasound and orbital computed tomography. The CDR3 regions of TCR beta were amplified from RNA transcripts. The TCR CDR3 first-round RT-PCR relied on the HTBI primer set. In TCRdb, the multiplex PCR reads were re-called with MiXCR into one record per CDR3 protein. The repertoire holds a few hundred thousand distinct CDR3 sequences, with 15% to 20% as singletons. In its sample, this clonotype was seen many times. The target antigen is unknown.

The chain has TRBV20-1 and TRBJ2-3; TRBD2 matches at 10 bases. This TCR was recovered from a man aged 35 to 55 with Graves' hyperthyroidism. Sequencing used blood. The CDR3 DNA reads TGCAGTGCTAGCCGTCTAGCGGGGGCCACAGATACGCAGTATTTT. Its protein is CSASRLAGATDTQYF.